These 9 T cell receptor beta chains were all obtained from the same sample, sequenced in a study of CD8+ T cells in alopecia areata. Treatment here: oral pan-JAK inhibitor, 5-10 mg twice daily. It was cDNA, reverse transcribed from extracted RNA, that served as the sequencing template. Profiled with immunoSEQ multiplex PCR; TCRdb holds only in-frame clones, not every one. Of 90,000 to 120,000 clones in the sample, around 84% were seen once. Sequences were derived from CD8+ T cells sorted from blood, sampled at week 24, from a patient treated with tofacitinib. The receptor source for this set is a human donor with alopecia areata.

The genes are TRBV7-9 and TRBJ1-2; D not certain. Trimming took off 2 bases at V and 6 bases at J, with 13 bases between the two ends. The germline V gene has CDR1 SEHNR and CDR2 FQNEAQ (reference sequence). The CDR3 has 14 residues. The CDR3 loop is CASSLSRGLDGYTF. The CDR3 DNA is TGTGCCAGCAGCTTAAGTCGGGGTCTCGATGGCTACACCTTC. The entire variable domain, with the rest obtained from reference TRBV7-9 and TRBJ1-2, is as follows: DTGVSQNPRHKITKRGQNVTFRCDPISEHNRLYWYRQTLGQGPEFLTYFQNEAQLEKSRLLSDRFSAERPKGSFSTLEIQRTEQGDSAMYLCASSLSRGLDGYTFGSGTRLTVV.

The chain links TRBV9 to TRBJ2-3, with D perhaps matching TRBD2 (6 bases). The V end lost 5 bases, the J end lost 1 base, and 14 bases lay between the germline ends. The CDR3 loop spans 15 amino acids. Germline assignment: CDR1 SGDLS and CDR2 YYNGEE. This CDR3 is CASRAGSAGTDTQYF. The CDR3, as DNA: TGTGCCAGCAGGGCCGGGAGTGCTGGCACAGATACGCAGTATTTT. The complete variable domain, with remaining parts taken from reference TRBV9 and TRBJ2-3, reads DSGVTQTPKHLITATGQRVTLRCSPRSGDLSVYWYQQSLDQGLQFLIQYYNGEERAKGNILERFSAQQFPDLHSELNLSSLELGDSALYFCASRAGSAGTDTQYFGPGTRLTVL.

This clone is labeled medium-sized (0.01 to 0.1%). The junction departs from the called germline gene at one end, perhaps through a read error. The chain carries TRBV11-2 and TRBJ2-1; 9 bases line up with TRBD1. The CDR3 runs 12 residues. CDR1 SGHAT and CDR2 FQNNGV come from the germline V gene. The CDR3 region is CASSLVGTGQVF. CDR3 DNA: TGTGCCAGCAGCTTAGTCGGGACAGGGCAGGTCTTC.

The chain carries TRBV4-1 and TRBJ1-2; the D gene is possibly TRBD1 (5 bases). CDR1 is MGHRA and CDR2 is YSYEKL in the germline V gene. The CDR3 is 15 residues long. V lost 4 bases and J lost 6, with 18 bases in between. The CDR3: CASSRETVRLDGYTF. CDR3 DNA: TGCGCCAGCAGCCGAGAGACAGTGAGGTTAGATGGCTACACCTTC.

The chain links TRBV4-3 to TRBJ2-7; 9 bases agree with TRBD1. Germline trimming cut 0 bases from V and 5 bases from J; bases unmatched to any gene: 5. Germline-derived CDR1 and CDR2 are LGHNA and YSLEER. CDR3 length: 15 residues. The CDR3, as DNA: TGCGCCAGCAGCCAAGATGGCGGACAGGGGAACGAGCAGTACTTC. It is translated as CASSQDGGQGNEQYF.

CDR3 residues: CASTTGASYNEQFF. Here the CDR3 DNA reads TGTGCCAGCACCACGGGGGCATCCTACAATGAGCAGTTCTTC. The chain combines TRBV27 with TRBJ2-1; possibly TRBD1 or TRBD2 for D (6 bases each). The CDR3 covers 14 residues. Germline V gene sequence: CDR1 MNHEY, CDR2 SMNVEV (reference sequence). V was trimmed by 7 bases and J by 1 base, leaving 11 bases between them.

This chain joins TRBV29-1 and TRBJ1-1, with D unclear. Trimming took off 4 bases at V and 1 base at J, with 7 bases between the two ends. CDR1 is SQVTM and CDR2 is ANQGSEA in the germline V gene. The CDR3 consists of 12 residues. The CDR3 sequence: CSVGAGNTEAFF. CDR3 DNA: TGCAGCGTTGGGGCCGGGAACACTGAAGCTTTCTTT.

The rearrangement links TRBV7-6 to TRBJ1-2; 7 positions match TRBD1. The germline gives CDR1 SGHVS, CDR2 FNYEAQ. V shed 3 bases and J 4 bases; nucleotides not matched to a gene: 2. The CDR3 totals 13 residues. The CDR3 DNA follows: TGTGCCAGCAGCTTGGGGACAGCCTATGGCTACACCTTC. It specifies CASSLGTAYGYTF.

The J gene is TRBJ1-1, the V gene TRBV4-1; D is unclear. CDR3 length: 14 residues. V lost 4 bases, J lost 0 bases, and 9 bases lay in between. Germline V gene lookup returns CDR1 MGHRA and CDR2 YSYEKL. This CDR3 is CASSLNPLNTEAFF. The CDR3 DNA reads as TGCGCCAGCAGCCTAAACCCCTTGAACACTGAAGCTTTCTTT.